The clone carrying this T cell receptor beta chain was seen many times. The antigen remains undetermined. The authors made cDNA by 5'RACE with 10-nucleotide random UMIs. TCRdb called the 5' RACE reads again in MiXCR, with one record for every CDR3 protein. This repertoire shows roughly 75,000 distinct CDR3 sequences, just over 2.5% found once; its top ten account for more than 0.95%. Germline V gene sequence: CDR1 DFQATT, CDR2 SNEGSKA (reference sequence). With 6 bases removed from V and 1 base from J, the gap between germline ends came to 16 bases. The CDR3 sequence is 15 residues long. This entry is derived from a study of neurological immune-mediated disorders. Study-level results: Across subjects, no CDR3 amino acid sequence appeared in expanded clones of more than one subject, a finding that suggested private repertoires in all groups. No link was found between any clinical or MRI feature and the multiple sclerosis repertoire cluster.

This TCR was sampled from a young woman with multiple sclerosis. Sequences were obtained from PBMCs. The rearrangement uses TRBV20-1 and TRBJ2-4; D may be TRBD2 (6 bases). For the CDR3, the DNA is TGCAGTGCCTTTCTAGCGACTCTGGCCAAAAACATTCAGTACTTC. Protein: CSAFLATLAKNIQYF.